A single sample gave rise to the 19 T cell receptor beta chains below, sequenced in a study of PD-1 blockade in classical Hodgkin lymphoma. Sequencing was performed with immunoSEQ multiplex PCR; in TCRdb, only in-frame clones are kept and a portion is missing. The table shows fewer than 15,000 clones, with about 91% occurring only once. After autologous stem cell transplantation all patients relapsed, and prior brentuximab vedotin exposure differed between cohorts. This sample comprised peripheral blood mononuclear cells (PBMCs), obtained at baseline. Every receptor here comes from a human donor with classical Hodgkin lymphoma.

In this sample, this clone turned up once. The rearrangement joins TRBV5-1 to TRBJ2-5, with D unclear. This CDR3 is 14 amino acids long. The ends were cut back, 0 bases at V and 0 bases at J, with 6 bases in the middle. The V gene's germline CDR1 is SGHRS and CDR2 YFSETQ. CDR3 amino acids: CASSLASYQETQYF. CDR3 DNA sequence: TGCGCCAGCAGCTTGGCCTCCTACCAAGAGACCCAGTACTTC.

The chain links TRBV13 to TRBJ1-6; D may be TRBD1 (5 bases). The germline V gene has CDR1 PRHDT and CDR2 FYEKMQ (reference sequence). The CDR3 contains 15 residues. The V and J ends lost 2 bases and 10 bases respectively, with 15 bases between them. The CDR3 coding sequence is TGTGCCAGCAGCTTAAGGGCGGGGCTAGGGTCACCCCTCCACTTT. Translated, it gives CASSLRAGLGSPLHF.

The chain employs TRBV15 and TRBJ1-4; D may be TRBD1 (6 bases). Germline loops: CDR1 LNHNV, CDR2 YYDKDF (reference sequence). The V end lost 3 bases, the J end lost 7 bases, and 21 bases lay between the germline ends. The CDR3 is 17 amino acids. This CDR3 is CATSSLRNRDLGEKLFF. DNA of the CDR3: TGTGCCACCAGCAGCCTCCGTAACAGGGACCTTGGTGAAAAACTGTTTTTT. The variable domain in full, completed from reference TRBV15 and TRBJ1-4, reads DAMVIQNPRYQVTQFGKPVTLSCSQTLNHNVMYWYQQKSSQAPKLLFHYYDKDFNNEADTPDNFQSRRPNTSFCFLDIRSPGLGDTAMYLCATSSLRNRDLGEKLFFGSGTQLSVL.

In its sample, this clone was seen once. The rearrangement joins TRBV4-1 to TRBJ2-6; D gene unclear. The CDR3 is made up of 16 amino acids. Trimming removed 5 bases from V and 4 bases from J, with 15 bases in between. Germline CDR1 reads MGHRA; CDR2 reads YSYEKL. The CDR3 loop is CASSDLIALGANVLTF. For the CDR3, the DNA is TGCGCCAGCAGCGACCTCATCGCTTTGGGGGCCAACGTCCTGACTTTC.

The V call is TRBV27, the J call TRBJ1-4; a weak D match, TRBD1 (6 bases). Germline V gene data show CDR1 as MNHEY and CDR2 as SMNVEV (reference sequence). Trimming pared 0 bases from V and 8 bases from J, leaving 22 bases between. This CDR3 spans 18 amino acids. CDR3 loop: CASSLSPPFPGQGEKLFF. CDR3 coding DNA: TGTGCCAGCAGTTTATCTCCCCCCTTCCCAGGGCAGGGGGAAAAACTGTTTTTT.

The chain uses TRBV5-1 and TRBJ1-1; D is unclear. Per the germline V gene, CDR1 is SGHRS and CDR2 is YFSETQ. V was clipped by 0 bases and J by 1 base, with 7 bases between them. The CDR3 has 14 residues. The CDR3 DNA is TGCGCCAGCAGCTTGGAAGTGCAGAACACTGAAGCTTTCTTT. Translation gives CASSLEVQNTEAFF.

The CDR3 DNA reads as TGTGCCAGCAGCTTTGGGACTACCCACCCGAATACGCAGTATTTT. The encoded protein is CASSFGTTHPNTQYF. The genes are TRBV7-2 and TRBJ2-3, with 7 positions matching TRBD2. V shed 3 bases, J shed 7 bases, and the junction held 10 bases outside the gene matches. The CDR3 consists of 15 residues. Germline CDR1 reads SGHTA; CDR2 reads FQGNSA.

The chain joins TRBV7-9 to TRBJ2-2, with D perhaps TRBD1 (6 bases). CDR1 and CDR2 from the germline V gene are SEHNR and FQNEAQ (reference sequence). The CDR3 has 15 amino acids. The V gene lost 5 bases and the J gene lost 0 bases, with 10 bases spanning the gap. CDR3 in amino acids: CASSLGQPNTGELFF. Written as DNA, the CDR3 is TGTGCCAGCAGCCTAGGACAGCCGAACACCGGGGAGCTGTTTTTT.

The V and J genes are TRBV19 and TRBJ1-2; 7 bases agree with TRBD1. V gave up 6 bases and J gave up 4 bases; unmatched junction bases: 8. The CDR3 runs to 14 residues. CDR1 and CDR2 from the germline V gene are LNHDA and SQIVND (reference sequence). The CDR3 region is CASRTYRGGYGYTF. CDR3 DNA: TGTGCCAGTAGGACATACAGGGGTGGCTATGGCTACACCTTC.

The chain has TRBV4-1 and TRBJ1-1; 8 bases map to TRBD1. The germline gives CDR1 MGHRA, CDR2 YSYEKL. With V trimmed by 0 bases and J by 11 bases, 11 bases remained unmatched. The CDR3 is 15 amino acids. CDR3 sequence (DNA): TGCGCCAGCAGCCAAGATCCGGACAGGGCAAATCTTGCTTTCTTT. This codes for CASSQDPDRANLAFF.

The V and J genes are TRBV7-3 and TRBJ2-5; D unclear. V was shortened by 1 base and J by 5 bases, with 8 bases between the two germline ends. The CDR3 extends over 13 amino acids. Germline V gives CDR1 SGHTA, CDR2 FQGTGA. Here the CDR3 reads CASSLNYRETQYF. The CDR3 coding sequence is TGTGCCAGCAGCTTAAACTATCGGGAGACCCAGTACTTC. The full variable domain, rest sourced from reference TRBV7-3 and TRBJ2-5, is GAGVSQTPSNKVTEKGKYVELRCDPISGHTALYWYRQSLGQGPEFLIYFQGTGAADDSGLPNDRFFAVRPEGSVSTLKIQRTERGDSAVYLCASSLNYRETQYFGPGTRLLVL.

The rearrangement uses TRBV27 and TRBJ2-1; D is perhaps TRBD2 (6 bases). Germline assignment: CDR1 MNHEY and CDR2 SMNVEV (reference sequence). The CDR3 is 14 amino acids. V lost 5 bases and J lost 5, with 13 bases in between. Here the CDR3 DNA reads TGTGCCAGCAGTCGGGCGGGGCTCGACAATGAGCAGTTCTTC. Translating it yields CASSRAGLDNEQFF.

In its sample, this clone was seen once. This chain links TRBV27 with TRBJ1-5; D not resolved. V lost 3 bases to trimming and J lost 6 bases, with 6 bases between them. The CDR3 has 12 residues. Germline V gene data show CDR1 as MNHEY and CDR2 as SMNVEV (reference sequence). CDR3 DNA sequence: TGTGCCAGCAGTTTCCGCGGTCAGCCCCAGCATTTT. The encoded protein is CASSFRGQPQHF.

This chain links TRBV5-1 with TRBJ2-7; 14 bases line up with TRBD2. With V trimmed by 5 bases and J by 3 bases, 16 bases remained unmatched. The germline V gene encodes CDR1 SGHRS and CDR2 YFSETQ. The CDR3 is 19 residues long. CDR3 amino acids: CASRLSTGGLAGDYYEQYF. The CDR3 DNA follows: TGCGCCAGCAGGCTTAGTACAGGGGGACTAGCGGGAGATTACTACGAGCAGTACTTC.

The chain links TRBV7-9 to TRBJ1-5; possibly TRBD1 for D (5 bases). This CDR3 spans 13 amino acids. Trimming shortened V by 5 bases and J by 4 bases, and 9 bases separated the two germline ends. Looked up from germline, CDR1 is SEHNR and CDR2 is FQNEAQ (reference sequence). The CDR3 nucleotides read TGTGCCAGCAGCCAAGGGACGAATCAGCCCCAGCATTTT. It codes for CASSQGTNQPQHF.

The J gene is TRBJ1-5, the V gene TRBV11-3; D gene uncertain. This CDR3 region has 14 residues. The V and J ends lost 5 bases and 0 bases respectively, with 8 bases between them. Germline assignment: CDR1 SGHNT and CDR2 YENEEA. The CDR3 bases are TGTGCCAGCAGCGGGCAACCTAGCAATCAGCCCCAGCATTTT. It specifies CASSGQPSNQPQHF.

The V gene is TRBV5-4, the J gene TRBJ1-1; D is undetermined. Trimming cost V 7 bases and J 0 bases, with 10 bases left between them. Germline lookup yields CDR1 SGHNT and CDR2 YYREEE (reference sequence). CDR3 length equals 13 residues. The CDR3 loop is CASHSGMNTEAFF. The CDR3 DNA is TGTGCCAGCCATAGCGGGATGAACACTGAAGCTTTCTTT.

V usage is TRBV18 and J usage is TRBJ2-2; D unclear. Germline-derived CDR1 and CDR2 are KGHSH and LQKENI. Trimming removed 4 bases from V and 7 bases from J, with 10 bases in between. This CDR3 has 13 amino acids. The CDR3 loop is CASSLKRNGELFF. CDR3 coding DNA: TGTGCCAGCTCACTCAAGAGGAACGGGGAGCTGTTTTTT.

This clone was observed once. The chain carries TRBV18 and TRBJ2-2, with no clear D. The germline V gene encodes CDR1 KGHSH and CDR2 LQKENI. V lost 4 bases, J lost 3 bases, and 12 bases lay in between. CDR3 length: 15 amino acids. As DNA, the CDR3 is TGTGCCAGCTCACTCCCTGGTTGGGACACCGGGGAGCTGTTTTTT. Its protein is CASSLPGWDTGELFF.